Listed below are T cell receptor beta chains from one sample, sequenced in a study of cytomegalovirus exposure and HLA in healthy donors. The table came from immunoSEQ multiplex PCR; TCRdb's copy has only in-frame clones and leaves some out. The repertoire holds about 180,000 clones, with 65% to 85% as singletons. Sequencing used PBMCs. All receptors derive from a woman in her 50s in good health and CMV-seropositive. The CDR3 runs from the conserved cysteine through the conserved F or W. Fields, in order: clone size, V gene, D gene, J gene, CDR3 protein, CDR3 DNA. D genes are given only for firm matches. A row's size may be missing; if present it is once, few, many or a size class.

.	TRBV19	TRBD1	TRBJ1-1	CASKRDRANTEAFF	TGTGCCAGTAAGAGGGACAGGGCTAACACTGAAGCTTTCTTT
.	TRBV10-3	TRBD2	TRBJ2-7	CAIRGLESEQYF	TGTGCCATCAGGGGACTAGAGTCGGAGCAGTACTTC
.	TRBV11-2	TRBD1	TRBJ2-3	CASSSTGAADTQYF	TGTGCCAGCAGCTCGACAGGGGCTGCAGATACGCAGTATTTT
.	TRBV6-6	.	TRBJ1-1	CASSDGGRENTEAFF	TGTGCCAGCAGCGACGGGGGTCGGGAAAACACTGAAGCTTTCTTT
.	TRBV7-6	.	TRBJ2-5	CASSPLGEETQYF	TGTGCCAGCAGCCCCCTCGGGGAGGAGACCCAGTACTTC
.	TRBV4-1	TRBD1	TRBJ2-7	CASSQPGQGHARGEQYF	TGCGCCAGCAGCCAGCCGGGACAGGGTCATGCTCGGGGGGAGCAGTACTTC
few	TRBV5-1	TRBD1	TRBJ1-6	CASGTGENSPLHF	TGCGCCAGCGGGACAGGCGAAAATTCACCCCTCCACTTT
.	TRBV29-1	.	TRBJ2-5	CSVVGGETQYF	TGCAGCGTTGTCGGGGGAGAGACCCAGTACTTC
.	TRBV2	.	TRBJ1-5	CASGAVGNQPQHF	TGTGCCAGCGGCGCGGTGGGCAATCAGCCCCAGCATTTT
.	TRBV29-1	TRBD2	TRBJ2-1	CSVVPASGTYNEQFF	TGCAGCGTTGTACCGGCTAGCGGGACCTACAATGAGCAGTTCTTC
.	TRBV18	TRBD1	TRBJ1-2	CASSPRQGTRNGYTF	TGTGCCAGCTCACCCCGACAGGGGACACGTAATGGCTACACCTTC
few	TRBV7-2	TRBD1	TRBJ2-7	CASSFHPGQGDYEQYF	TGTGCCAGCAGCTTCCACCCGGGACAGGGAGACTACGAGCAGTACTTC
.	TRBV7-2	TRBD1	TRBJ1-3	CASSLYGTVLLSGNTIYF	TGTGCCAGCAGCTTATACGGGACAGTGCTCCTCTCTGGAAACACCATATATTTT
.	TRBV7-8	TRBD2	TRBJ2-3	CASSLLAGGTDTQYF	TGTGCCAGCAGCTTACTAGCGGGGGGAACAGATACGCAGTATTTT
.	TRBV13	.	TRBJ2-6	CASSYYRDSGANVLTF	TGTGCCAGCAGCTACTATCGGGACTCTGGGGCCAACGTCCTGACTTTC
.	TRBV11-3	TRBD2	TRBJ2-3	CASSLFSGGLQKGQYF	TGTGCCAGCAGCTTATTCAGCGGGGGGCTCCAAAAGGGGCAGTATTTT
.	TRBV28	.	TRBJ2-1	CASSLGTIYNEQFF	TGTGCCAGCAGTTTAGGGACAATCTACAATGAGCAGTTCTTC
once	TRBV7-2	.	TRBJ1-1	CASSLQGWGTEAFF	TGTGCCAGCAGTCTACAGGGTTGGGGCACTGAAGCTTTCTTT
once	TRBV27	TRBD1	TRBJ1-1	CASSSTGTGGAGEAFF	TGTGCCAGCAGTTCCACCGGGACAGGGGGCGCGGGTGAAGCTTTCTTT
few	TRBV15	.	TRBJ1-2	CATSTRGGLNYGYTF	TGTGCCACCAGCACCAGGGGAGGGTTAAACTATGGCTACACCTTC
.	TRBV19	TRBD1	TRBJ1-1	CASSIGDRGTEAFF	TGTGCCAGTAGTATAGGGGACAGGGGCACTGAAGCTTTCTTT
.	TRBV4-3	TRBD1	TRBJ2-2	CASSPPAGTGPNTGELFF	TGCGCCAGCAGCCCTCCCGCCGGGACAGGGCCGAACACCGGGGAGCTGTTTTTT
few	TRBV19	.	TRBJ1-1	CASSVGGRNTEAFF	TGTGCCAGTAGCGTAGGCGGCCGTAACACTGAAGCTTTCTTT
once	TRBV19	TRBD1	TRBJ1-5	CASTTGGHQPQHF	TGTGCCAGTACCACAGGGGGCCATCAGCCCCAGCATTTT
.	TRBV11-2	.	TRBJ2-7	CASSVLQEYEQYF	TGTGCCAGCAGCGTATTACAGGAGTACGAGCAGTACTTC
once	TRBV5-1	TRBD1	TRBJ2-3	CASSLGTGGVTDTQYF	TGCGCCAGCAGCCTCGGGACAGGGGGTGTCACAGATACGCAGTATTTT
.	TRBV6-5	.	TRBJ1-1	CASSRTHPRTEAFF	TGTGCCAGCAGCCGAACACACCCAAGAACTGAAGCTTTCTTT
.	TRBV7-8	.	TRBJ2-5	CASSGGETQYF	TGTGCCAGCAGCGGAGGCGAGACCCAGTACTTC
.	TRBV28	.	TRBJ1-1	CASSLTLLGTEAFF	TGTGCCAGCAGTTTGACCCTCCTAGGAACTGAAGCCTTCTTT
.	TRBV7-2	TRBD2	TRBJ2-5	CASSTAGGFETQYF	TGTGCCAGCAGTACAGCGGGGGGTTTTGAGACCCAGTACTTC
.	TRBV6-6	.	TRBJ2-7	CASSLPPSSYEQYF	TGTGCCAGCAGTCTACCCCCTAGCTCCTACGAGCAGTACTTC
once	TRBV11-3	.	TRBJ2-2	CASSSRLGELFF	TGTGCCAGCAGCTCCCGTCTCGGGGAGCTGTTTTTT
.	TRBV25-1	.	TRBJ1-1	CASTDLRGEAFF	TGTGCCAGTACGGACCTCCGCGGGGAAGCTTTCTTT
.	TRBV9	.	TRBJ2-1	CATKGTGEWNEQFF	TGTGCCACCAAGGGGACTGGGGAGTGGAATGAGCAGTTCTTC
.	TRBV7-8	.	TRBJ2-5	CASSRGQETQYF	TGTGCCAGCAGCCGCGGCCAAGAGACCCAGTACTTC
.	TRBV7-3	TRBD1	TRBJ2-5	CASSSNGGQGGETQYF	TGTGCCAGCAGCTCAAACGGCGGACAGGGGGGGGAGACCCAGTACTTC
.	TRBV29-1	.	TRBJ2-4	CSVVTDSGNSQYF	TGCAGCGTTGTTACGGACAGTGGGAACAGTCAGTACTTC
.	TRBV19	TRBD2	TRBJ2-5	CASSMGRVGETQYF	TGTGCCAGTAGTATGGGGAGGGTGGGAGAGACCCAGTACTTC
.	TRBV5-1	TRBD1	TRBJ1-2	CASSLDTGGGYGYTF	TGCGCCAGCAGCTTGGACACAGGGGGGGGCTATGGCTACACCTTC
.	TRBV27	.	TRBJ1-4	CASSLQGWGEKLFF	TGTGCCAGCAGTCTACAGGGATGGGGTGAAAAACTGTTTTTT
.	TRBV5-1	.	TRBJ1-3	CASSLGGSGNTIYF	TGCGCCAGCAGCTTGGGAGGCTCTGGAAACACCATATATTTT
.	TRBV19	.	TRBJ1-5	CASSMRDQPQHF	TGTGCCAGTAGTATGAGAGATCAGCCCCAGCATTTT
few	TRBV5-1	.	TRBJ2-7	CAREKTASYEQYF	TGCGCCAGGGAAAAGACAGCCTCCTACGAGCAGTACTTC